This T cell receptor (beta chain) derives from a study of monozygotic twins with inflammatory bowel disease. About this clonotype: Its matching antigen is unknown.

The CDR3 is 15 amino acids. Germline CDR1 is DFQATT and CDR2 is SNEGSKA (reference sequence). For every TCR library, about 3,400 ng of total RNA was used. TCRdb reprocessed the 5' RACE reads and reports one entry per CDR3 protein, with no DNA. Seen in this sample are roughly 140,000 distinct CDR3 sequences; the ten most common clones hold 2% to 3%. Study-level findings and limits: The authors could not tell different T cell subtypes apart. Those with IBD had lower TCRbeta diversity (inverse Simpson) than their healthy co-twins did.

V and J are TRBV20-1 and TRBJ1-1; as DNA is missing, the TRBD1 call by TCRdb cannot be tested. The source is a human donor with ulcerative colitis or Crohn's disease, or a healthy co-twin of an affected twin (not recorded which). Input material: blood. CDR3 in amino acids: CSASSPAWGDTEAFF.